This T cell receptor (beta chain) derives from a study of CD8 T cells in ankylosing spondylitis. Regarding this clonotype: Antigen: not known.

Study-level results: A TCR beta motif of 7 to 9 highly homologous variants seemed to mark ankylosing spondylitis blood.

The V segment lost 2 bases and the J segment 5 bases; nucleotides outside the gene matches: 1. This CDR3 has 14 residues. Germline CDR1 and CDR2: LGHDT and YNNKEL (reference sequence). Using its own MiXCR run on the 5' RACE reads, TCRdb lists one record per CDR3 protein. This sample has 500,000 to 550,000 distinct CDR3 sequences; roughly 12% occur once, and the top ten carry 6.8%. V usage is TRBV3-1 and J usage is TRBJ2-5; 11 nucleotides match TRBD2. The specimen was blood, either unsorted or a sorted T cell fraction (not recorded which). The source of this sequence is a male donor with ankylosing spondylitis. The CDR3 DNA reads as TGTGCCAGCAGCCAAACTAGCGGGAGTGAGACCCAGTACTTC. Protein sequence: CASSQTSGSETQYF.